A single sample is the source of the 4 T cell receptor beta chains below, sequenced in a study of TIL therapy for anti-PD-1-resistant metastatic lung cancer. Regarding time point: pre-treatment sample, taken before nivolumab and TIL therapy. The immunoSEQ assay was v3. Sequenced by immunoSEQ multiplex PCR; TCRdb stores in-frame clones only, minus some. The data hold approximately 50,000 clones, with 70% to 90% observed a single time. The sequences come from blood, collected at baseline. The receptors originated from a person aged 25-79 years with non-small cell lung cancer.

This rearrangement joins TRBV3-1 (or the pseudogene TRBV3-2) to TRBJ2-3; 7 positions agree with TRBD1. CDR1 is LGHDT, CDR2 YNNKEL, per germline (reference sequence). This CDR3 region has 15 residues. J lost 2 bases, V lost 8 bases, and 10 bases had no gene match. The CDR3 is CASALQGVTTDTQYF. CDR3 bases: TGTGCCAGCGCTCTCCAGGGGGTGACCACAGATACGCAGTATTTT.

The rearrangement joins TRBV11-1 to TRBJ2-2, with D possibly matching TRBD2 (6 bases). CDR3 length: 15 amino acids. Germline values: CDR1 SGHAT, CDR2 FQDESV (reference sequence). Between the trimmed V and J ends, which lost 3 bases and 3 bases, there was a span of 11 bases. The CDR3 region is CASSLRAGYTGELFF. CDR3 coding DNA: TGTGCCAGCAGCTTGAGGGCGGGGTACACCGGGGAGCTGTTTTTT.

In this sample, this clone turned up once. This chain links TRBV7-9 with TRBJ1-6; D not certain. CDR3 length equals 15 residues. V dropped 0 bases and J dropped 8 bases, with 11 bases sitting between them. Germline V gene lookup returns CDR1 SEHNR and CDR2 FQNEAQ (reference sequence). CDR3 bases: TGTGCCAGCAGCTTAGCGAACACCGCTGATTCACCCCTCCACTTT. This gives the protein CASSLANTADSPLHF.

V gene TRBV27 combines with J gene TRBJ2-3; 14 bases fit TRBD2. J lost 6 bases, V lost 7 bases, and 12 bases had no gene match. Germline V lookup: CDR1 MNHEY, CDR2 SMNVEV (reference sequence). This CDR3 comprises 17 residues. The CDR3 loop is CASIATGTSGSRDTQYF. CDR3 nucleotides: TGTGCCAGCATCGCTACCGGGACTAGCGGGAGTAGGGATACGCAGTATTTT.